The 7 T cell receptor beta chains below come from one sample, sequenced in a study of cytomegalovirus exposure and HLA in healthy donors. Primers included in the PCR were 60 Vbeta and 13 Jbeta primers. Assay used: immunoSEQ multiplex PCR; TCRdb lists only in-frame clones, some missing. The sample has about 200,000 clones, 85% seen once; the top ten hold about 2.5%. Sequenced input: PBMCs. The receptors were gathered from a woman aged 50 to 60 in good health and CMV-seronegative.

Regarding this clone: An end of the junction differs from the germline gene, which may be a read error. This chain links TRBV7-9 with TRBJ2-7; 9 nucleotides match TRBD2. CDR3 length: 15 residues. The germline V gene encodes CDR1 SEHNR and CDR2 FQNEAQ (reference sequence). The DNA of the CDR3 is TGTTCCAGCAGCCCAGTTGCTAGCGGGAACTACGAGCAGTACTTC. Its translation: CSSSPVASGNYEQYF.

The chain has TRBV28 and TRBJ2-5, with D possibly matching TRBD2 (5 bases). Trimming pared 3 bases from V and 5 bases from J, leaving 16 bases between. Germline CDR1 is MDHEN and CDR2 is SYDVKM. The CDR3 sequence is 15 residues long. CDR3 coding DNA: TGTGCCAGCAGTTTGGCTGGGCAACGGAGGGAGACCCAGTACTTC. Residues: CASSLAGQRRETQYF.

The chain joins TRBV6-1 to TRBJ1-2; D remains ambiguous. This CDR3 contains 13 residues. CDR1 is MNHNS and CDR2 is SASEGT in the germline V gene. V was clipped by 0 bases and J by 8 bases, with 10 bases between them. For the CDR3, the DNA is TGTGCCAGCAGTGAAGCGAGCGGGGTAGGCTACACCTTC. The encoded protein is CASSEASGVGYTF.

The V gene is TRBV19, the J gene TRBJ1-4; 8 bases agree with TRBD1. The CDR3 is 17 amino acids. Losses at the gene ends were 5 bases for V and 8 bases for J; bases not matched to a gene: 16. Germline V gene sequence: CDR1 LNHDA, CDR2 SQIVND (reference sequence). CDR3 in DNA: TGTGCCAGTAGTTTACCGGGACAGGCGTTGGGCAAGGAAAAACTGTTTTTT. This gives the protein CASSLPGQALGKEKLFF.

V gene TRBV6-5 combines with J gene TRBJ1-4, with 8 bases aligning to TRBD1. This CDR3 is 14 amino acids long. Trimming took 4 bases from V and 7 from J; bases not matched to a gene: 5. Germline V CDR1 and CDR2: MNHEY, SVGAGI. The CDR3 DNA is TGTGCCAGCAGTTCCGGGACAGGTCGTGAAAAACTGTTTTTT. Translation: CASSSGTGREKLFF.

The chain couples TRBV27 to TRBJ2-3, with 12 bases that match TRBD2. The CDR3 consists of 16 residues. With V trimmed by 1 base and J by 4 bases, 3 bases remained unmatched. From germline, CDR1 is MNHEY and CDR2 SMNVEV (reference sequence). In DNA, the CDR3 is TGTGCCAGCAGTTTATGGACTAGCGGGAACTCAGATACGCAGTATTTT. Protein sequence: CASSLWTSGNSDTQYF.

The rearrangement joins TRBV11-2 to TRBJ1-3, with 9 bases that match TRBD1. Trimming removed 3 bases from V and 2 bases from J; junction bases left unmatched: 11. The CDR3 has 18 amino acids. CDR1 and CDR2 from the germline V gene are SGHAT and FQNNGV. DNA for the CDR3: TGTGCCAGCAGCTTTGAGGCAGGACAGGGGATAACTGGAAACACCATATATTTT. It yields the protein CASSFEAGQGITGNTIYF.